The 19 T cell receptor beta chains presented below share a single source sample, sequenced in a study of shared clonotypes between healthy human individuals. The assay was immunoSEQ multiplex PCR, and TCRdb's table has in-frame clones only and misses some. This sample yields hundreds of thousands of clones, of which around 95% are seen a single time; 0.095% to 0.14% belongs to the top ten. The naive CD8 subset, CD45RO-negative cells positively selected for CCR7, excluded terminally differentiated effector memory CD45RA+ cells. What was sequenced was naive CD8+ T cells sorted from blood. All receptors come from a woman in her 30s in good health.

The chain employs TRBV13 and TRBJ2-1, with D perhaps matching TRBD2 (5 bases). The CDR3 has 13 residues. V gave up 5 bases and J gave up 2 bases, with 7 bases separating them. The germline V gene encodes CDR1 PRHDT and CDR2 FYEKMQ (reference sequence). The CDR3 DNA is TGTGCCAGCAGCCCAGCGGCCTACAATGAGCAGTTCTTC. Protein sequence: CASSPAAYNEQFF.

The chain is built from TRBV27 and TRBJ2-7; 8 nucleotides align to TRBD2. Germline values: CDR1 MNHEY, CDR2 SMNVEV (reference sequence). V shed 5 bases, J shed 5 bases, and the junction held 17 bases outside the gene matches. The CDR3 has 17 amino acids. Written as DNA, the CDR3 is TGTGCCAGCAGTGGACCGGGGCCTGGCGGCGGGAGGAACGAGCAGTACTTC. Protein sequence: CASSGPGPGGGRNEQYF.

This chain links TRBV7-9 with TRBJ2-7; D is unclear. The germline gives CDR1 SEHNR, CDR2 FQNEAQ (reference sequence). Trimming shortened V by 4 bases and J by 5 bases, and 15 bases separated the two germline ends. There are 14 residues in the CDR3. The CDR3 loop reads CASSYPSREDEQYF. The DNA of the CDR3 is TGTGCCAGCAGCTACCCCAGTCGAGAGGACGAGCAGTACTTC.

The sample holds a few counts of this clone. The genes are TRBV28 and TRBJ2-3; no definite D call. The CDR3 loop spans 11 amino acids. The germline V gene encodes CDR1 MDHEN and CDR2 SYDVKM. Trimming cost V 4 bases and J 5 bases, with 4 bases left between them. In nucleotides, the CDR3 is TGTGCCAGCAGTTCGGTAGATACGCAGTATTTT. The encoded protein is CASSSVDTQYF.

The V gene is TRBV5-4, the J gene TRBJ1-2, with D uncertain. With 3 bases removed from V and 8 bases from J, the gap between germline ends came to 14 bases. CDR3 length: 13 amino acids. Germline CDR1 SGHNT, CDR2 YYREEE (reference sequence). The CDR3 DNA reads TGTGCCAGCAGCTCCCTCGCCAGTCACGGCTACACCTTC. Protein product: CASSSLASHGYTF.

The chain uses TRBV29-1 and TRBJ1-1; D is unclear. This CDR3 has 10 residues. CDR1 is SQVTM and CDR2 is ANQGSEA in the germline V gene. Trimming took 6 bases from V and 3 from J, leaving 5 bases between them. This chain's CDR3 is CSVVYTEAFF. The CDR3 DNA follows: TGCAGCGTAGTTTACACTGAAGCTTTCTTT. Full variable domain (rest looked up from reference TRBV29-1 and TRBJ1-1): SAVISQKPSRDICQRGTSLTIQCQVDSQVTMMFWYRQQPGQSLTLIATANQGSEATYESGFVIDKFPISRPNLTFSTLTVSNMSPEDSSIYLCSVVYTEAFFGQGTRLTVV.

V gene TRBV9 combines with J gene TRBJ2-1; D remains unclear. With 4 bases removed from V and 4 bases from J, the gap between germline ends came to 9 bases. Germline CDR1 reads SGDLS; CDR2 reads YYNGEE. The CDR3 contains 13 residues. The CDR3: CASSTPAYNEQFF. CDR3 nucleotide sequence: TGTGCCAGCAGCACCCCGGCGTACAATGAGCAGTTCTTC.

The rearrangement joins TRBV11-2 to TRBJ1-2; D is possibly TRBD1 (5 bases). CDR3 size: 14 residues. The V end was cut by 3 bases, the J end by 0 bases, with 8 bases between. Germline V CDR1 and CDR2: SGHAT, FQNNGV. CDR3 in amino acids: CASSFGGTNYGYTF. For the CDR3, the DNA is TGTGCCAGCAGCTTTGGGGGAACTAACTATGGCTACACCTTC.

Comment on this clone: Other DNA sequences within the sample encode an identical CDR3. V gene TRBV5-6 combines with J gene TRBJ2-7, with 9 positions matching TRBD2. J was trimmed by 1 base and V by 0 bases; bases with no gene match: 2. Germline V gene sequence: CDR1 SGHDT, CDR2 YYEEEE. The CDR3 covers 15 residues. The CDR3 spells CASSLGGRGSYEQYF. The DNA for the CDR3 is TGTGCCAGCAGCTTGGGCGGGAGGGGTTCCTACGAGCAGTACTTC. The variable domain in full, with the rest retrieved from reference TRBV5-6 and TRBJ2-7, is DAGVTQSPTHLIKTRGQQVTLRCSPKSGHDTVSWYQQALGQGPQFIFQYYEEEERQRGNFPDRFSGHQFPNYSSELNVNALLLGDSALYLCASSLGGRGSYEQYFGPGTRLTVT.

The chain uses TRBV27 and TRBJ2-2; D ambiguous. The V end was cut by 7 bases, the J end by 3 bases, with 9 bases between. Per the germline V gene, CDR1 is MNHEY and CDR2 is SMNVEV (reference sequence). The CDR3 has 13 residues. CDR3: CASTNPHTGELFF. The CDR3 DNA reads as TGTGCCAGCACGAATCCCCACACCGGGGAGCTGTTTTTT.

The chain is built from TRBV27 and TRBJ2-1; D uncertain. V was shortened by 4 bases and J by 8 bases, with 12 bases between the two germline ends. The CDR3 length is 13 residues. Germline V lookup: CDR1 MNHEY, CDR2 SMNVEV (reference sequence). CDR3 in DNA: TGTGCCAGCAGTTCCCCGACCCCTTATGAGCAGTTCTTC. This codes for CASSSPTPYEQFF.

The chain carries TRBV10-2 and TRBJ2-5; D unresolved. The CDR3 spans 12 residues. V was cut by 3 bases and J by 2 bases, with 4 bases left in between. The germline CDR1 and CDR2 sequences are WSHSY and SAAADI. The CDR3 nucleotides read TGCGCCAGCAGTGACCCTCAAGAGACCCAGTACTTC. It codes for CASSDPQETQYF.

The V gene is TRBV27, the J gene TRBJ1-2; D gene uncertain. V dropped 5 bases and J dropped 3 bases, with 13 bases sitting between them. CDR3 length equals 14 residues. Germline V gives CDR1 MNHEY, CDR2 SMNVEV (reference sequence). The DNA of the CDR3 is TGTGCCAGCAGTCCGACCCCCGGGGACTATGGCTACACCTTC. It is translated as CASSPTPGDYGYTF.

The chain recombines TRBV28 with TRBJ2-1, with TRBD2 identical over 11 bases. The CDR3 runs to 15 residues. Unmatched junction bases numbered 6, after V lost 6 bases and J lost 5 bases. Germline V lookup: CDR1 MDHEN, CDR2 SYDVKM. Here the CDR3 reads CASSPLAGGDNEQFF. In DNA form, the CDR3 reads TGTGCCAGCAGCCCGCTAGCGGGAGGCGACAATGAGCAGTTCTTC. Complete variable domain (other parts from reference TRBV28 and TRBJ2-1): DVKVTQSSRYLVKRTGEKVFLECVQDMDHENMFWYRQDPGLGLRLIYFSYDVKMKEKGDIPEGYSVSREKKERFSLILESASTNQTSMYLCASSPLAGGDNEQFFGPGTRLTVL.

This sequence joins TRBV9 and TRBJ2-7, with a tentative D call TRBD1 (5 bases). V lost 1 base and J 2 bases, leaving 10 bases between the germline ends. From germline, CDR1 is SGDLS and CDR2 YYNGEE. The CDR3 has 14 residues. The CDR3 loop is CASSVTGRPYEQYF. The DNA for the CDR3 is TGTGCCAGCAGCGTAACAGGTCGGCCCTACGAGCAGTACTTC. Variable domain in full (rest from reference TRBV9 and TRBJ2-7): DSGVTQTPKHLITATGQRVTLRCSPRSGDLSVYWYQQSLDQGLQFLIQYYNGEERAKGNILERFSAQQFPDLHSELNLSSLELGDSALYFCASSVTGRPYEQYFGPGTRLTVT.

A few counts support this clone. The chain recombines TRBV21-1 with TRBJ1-5; TRBD1 reflects the table's D call only, with no check against the DNA. TRBV21-1 is recorded as a pseudogene. This CDR3 comprises 15 residues. As DNA, the CDR3 is TGTGCCAGCAGGACGACAGGGGCTAGCAATCAGCCCCAGCATTTT. This gives the protein CASRTTGASNQPQHF.

V and J are TRBV28 and TRBJ2-6; possibly TRBD1 for D (5 bases). Germline-derived CDR1 and CDR2 are MDHEN and SYDVKM. V was trimmed by 6 bases and J by 0 bases, leaving 18 bases between them. The CDR3 covers 18 residues. CDR3 DNA: TGTGCCAGCAGAAAAATCATGGGGCCGCACTCTGGGGCCAACGTCCTGACTTTC. Protein product: CASRKIMGPHSGANVLTF.

DNA for the CDR3: TGTGCCAGCAGTAAAGAGACAGGGGGCCCGGATACGCAGTATTTT. Translating it yields CASSKETGGPDTQYF. The chain combines TRBV28 with TRBJ2-3; TRBD1 agrees at 10 bases. CDR1 is MDHEN and CDR2 is SYDVKM in the germline V gene. With V trimmed by 5 bases and J by 6 bases, 8 bases remained unmatched. The CDR3 has 15 residues.

This sequence joins TRBV7-9 and TRBJ2-1, with D possibly matching TRBD1 (5 bases). The CDR3 is made up of 14 amino acids. The ends were cut back, 2 bases at V and 5 bases at J, with 10 bases in the middle. In germline, CDR1 is SEHNR, CDR2 FQNEAQ (reference sequence). The CDR3, as DNA: TGTGCCAGCAGCTTAAAGCCCAGGGACAATGAGCAGTTCTTC. This codes for CASSLKPRDNEQFF.